This T cell receptor beta chain was found in a study of T cells after yellow fever vaccination. Germline V gene lookup returns CDR1 SGDLS and CDR2 YYNGEE. The CDR3 spans 15 residues. Trimming stripped 0 bases from V and 3 bases from J, with 11 bases between. Using its own MiXCR run on the 5' RACE reads, TCRdb lists one record per CDR3 protein. The table shows 450,000 to 550,000 distinct CDR3 sequences, with 15% to 20% occurring only once. The V and J genes are TRBV9 and TRBJ2-3; D gene ambiguous. The specimen comprised PBMCs, sampled 15 days after the yellow fever booster vaccination. This clonotype was obtained from a man younger than 40 who received the YFV17D yellow fever vaccine. The CDR3: CASSVAVVSTDTQYF. As DNA, the CDR3 is TGTGCCAGCAGCGTAGCGGTTGTTTCAACAGATACGCAGTATTTT. Looking up the rest from reference TRBV9 and TRBJ2-3 gives the full variable domain: DSGVTQTPKHLITATGQRVTLRCSPRSGDLSVYWYQQSLDQGLQFLIQYYNGEERAKGNILERFSAQQFPDLHSELNLSSLELGDSALYFCASSVAVVSTDTQYFGPGTRLTVL.